What follows are 9 T cell receptor beta chains derived from one specimen sequenced in a study of shared clonotypes between healthy human individuals. CD8 cells classed as naive were CD45RO-negative and positively selected for CCR7, excluding terminally differentiated effector memory CD45RA+ cells. TCRdb's table, derived via immunoSEQ multiplex PCR, lists solely in-frame clones and lacks some. The sample lists roughly 890,000 clones; 85% to 95% were seen once. Material: naive CD8+ T cells sorted from blood. Source of these receptors: a man aged 25 to 45 in good health.

This clone appeared once. The gene calls are TRBV5-1 and TRBJ2-7; D is possibly TRBD1 or TRBD2 (5 bases each). CDR1 is SGHRS, CDR2 YFSETQ, per germline. The CDR3 contains 14 residues. The germline V and J ends were trimmed by 4 bases and 4 bases, with 15 bases remaining between them. CDR3 coding DNA: TGCGCCAGCAGCCCAGGGACGGATTCTTACGAGCAGTACTTC. Translating gives CASSPGTDSYEQYF.

In the case of this clone: The same CDR3 also results from other DNA sequences found in this sample. The chain employs TRBV15 and TRBJ2-3, with TRBD2 identical over 9 bases. CDR1 is LNHNV, CDR2 YYDKDF, per germline (reference sequence). V shed 3 bases and J 2 bases; nucleotides not matched to a gene: 3. The CDR3 spans 15 residues. CDR3 amino acids: CATSRLAGVTDTQYF. In DNA, the CDR3 is TGTGCCACCAGCAGGTTAGCGGGAGTCACAGATACGCAGTATTTT.

The chain couples TRBV19 to TRBJ1-5; D remains unclear. Germline loops: CDR1 LNHDA, CDR2 SQIVND (reference sequence). Trimming removed 3 bases at V and 10 bases at J, with 7 bases between. The CDR3 is 11 residues long. The CDR3 bases are TGTGCCAGTAGTATGGTAGGTCCCCAGCATTTT. This encodes CASSMVGPQHF.

This chain uses TRBV6-6 with TRBJ2-7, with 7 positions matching TRBD1. Germline V gene lookup returns CDR1 MNHNY and CDR2 SVGAGI (reference sequence). V dropped 6 bases and J dropped 1; count of bases not matched to a gene: 6. The CDR3 covers 14 residues. Here the CDR3 DNA reads TGTGCCAGCAGGGAGAACAGGGGATCCTACGAGCAGTACTTC. Its protein product is CASRENRGSYEQYF.

V gene TRBV29-1 combines with J gene TRBJ1-2, with TRBD1 matching over 10 bases. Germline CDR1 reads SQVTM; CDR2 reads ANQGSEA. CDR3 size: 15 residues. V was clipped by 6 bases and J by 11 bases; unmatched bases: 18. The CDR3 DNA reads TGCAGCGTCAAAGAACGGGACAGGGGACTTCCACATTACACCTTC. This translates into CSVKERDRGLPHYTF.

This chain uses TRBV7-3 with TRBJ2-7; a weak D match, TRBD1 (5 bases). This CDR3 is built from 13 residues. Germline V CDR1 and CDR2: SGHTA, FQGTGA. Trimming stripped 3 bases from V and 3 bases from J, with 9 bases between. CDR3 nucleotide sequence: TGTGCCAGCAGCTTGGACACGTTCTACGAGCAGTACTTC. Encoded protein: CASSLDTFYEQYF.

This chain links TRBV27 with TRBJ2-3, with 10 bases lining up with TRBD2. The CDR3 has 21 amino acids. Per the germline V gene, CDR1 is MNHEY and CDR2 is SMNVEV (reference sequence). The junction had 27 bases not matched to a gene; V was cut back by 6 bases and J by 6 bases. The CDR3 is CASSPTQLQGFSGRASDTQYF. The CDR3 DNA sequence: TGTGCCAGCAGCCCAACCCAGCTACAGGGGTTCAGCGGGAGGGCTAGTGATACGCAGTATTTT.

The chain employs TRBV27 and TRBJ2-7; 7 nucleotides line up with TRBD1. V trimming: 6 bases; J trimming: 2 bases; junction bases outside the gene matches: 13. The length of the CDR3 is 16 residues. Germline V gives CDR1 MNHEY, CDR2 SMNVEV (reference sequence). The CDR3 protein is CASRSSDHRGTYEQYF. Here the CDR3 DNA reads TGTGCCAGCAGAAGCTCGGACCACAGGGGCACCTACGAGCAGTACTTC.

The CDR3 nucleotides read TGTGCCAGCAGTAACGCCGGGACAGGTGGGGAAAAACTGTTTTTT. Encoded protein: CASSNAGTGGEKLFF. V gene TRBV28 combines with J gene TRBJ1-4; 8 nucleotides line up with TRBD1. Germline CDR1 is MDHEN and CDR2 is SYDVKM. The V segment lost 5 bases and the J segment 8 bases; nucleotides outside the gene matches: 10. This CDR3 is 15 amino acids long.